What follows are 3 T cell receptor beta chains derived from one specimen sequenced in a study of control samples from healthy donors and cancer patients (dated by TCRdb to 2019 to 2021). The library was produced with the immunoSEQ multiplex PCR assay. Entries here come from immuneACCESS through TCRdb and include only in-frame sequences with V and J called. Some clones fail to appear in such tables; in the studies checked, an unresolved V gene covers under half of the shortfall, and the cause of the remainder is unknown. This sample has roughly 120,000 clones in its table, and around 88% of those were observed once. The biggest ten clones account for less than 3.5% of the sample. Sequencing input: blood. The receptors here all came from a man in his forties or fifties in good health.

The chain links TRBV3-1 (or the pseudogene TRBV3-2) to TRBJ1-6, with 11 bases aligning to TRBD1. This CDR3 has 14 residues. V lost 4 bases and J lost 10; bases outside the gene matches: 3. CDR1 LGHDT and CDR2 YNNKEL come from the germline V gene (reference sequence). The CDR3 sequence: CASSRTGGISPLHF. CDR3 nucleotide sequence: TGTGCCAGCAGCCGGACAGGGGGCATATCACCCCTCCACTTT.

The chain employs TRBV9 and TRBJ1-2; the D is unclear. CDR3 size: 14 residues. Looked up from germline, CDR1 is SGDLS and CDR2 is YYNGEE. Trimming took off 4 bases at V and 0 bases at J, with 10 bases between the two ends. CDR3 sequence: CASSPGGANYGYTF. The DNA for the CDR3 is TGTGCCAGCAGCCCTGGTGGGGCTAACTATGGCTACACCTTC.

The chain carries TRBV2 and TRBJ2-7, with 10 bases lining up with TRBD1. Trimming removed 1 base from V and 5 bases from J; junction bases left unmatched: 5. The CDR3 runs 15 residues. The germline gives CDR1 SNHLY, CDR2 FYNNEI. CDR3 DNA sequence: TGTGCCAGCAGTGAAGGTCGACAGGGGGCCAACGAGCAGTACTTC. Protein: CASSEGRQGANEQYF.